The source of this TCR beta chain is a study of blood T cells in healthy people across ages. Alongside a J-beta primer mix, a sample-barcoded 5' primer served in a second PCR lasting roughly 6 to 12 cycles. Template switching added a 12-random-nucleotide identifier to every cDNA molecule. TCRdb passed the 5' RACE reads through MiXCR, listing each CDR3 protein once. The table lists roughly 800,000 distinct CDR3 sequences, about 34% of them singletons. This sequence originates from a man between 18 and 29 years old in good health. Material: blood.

The CDR3 sequence: CATSELAGGPGNEQFF. The CDR3 coding sequence is TGTGCCACCAGTGAATTAGCGGGGGGGCCGGGCAATGAGCAGTTCTTC. The chain joins TRBV24-1 to TRBJ2-1, with 11 positions matching TRBD2. This CDR3 has 16 residues. V gave up 4 bases and J gave up 6 bases; unmatched junction bases: 7. Looked up from germline, CDR1 is KGHDR and CDR2 is SFDVKD.